Included here is one T cell receptor (beta chain) sequence, with context. This entry is derived from a study of blood T cell repertoires in COVID-19. Study-wide background: Acute-phase and convalescent COVID-19 samples originated in the United States, Italy and Spain. T cells, B-cell-depleted T cells, or PBMCs supplied cDNA or gDNA.

Authors' analysis steps: Amplification of reference gene primers was used by the study to estimate nucleated cell counts. The table came from immunoSEQ multiplex PCR; TCRdb's copy has only in-frame clones and leaves some out. That table gives V, J and clone size, and the DNA gave D and trimming. The data show 60,000 or so clones, around 90% seen once. Material: peripheral blood. This clonotype was sampled from a man aged 55 to 69 with active COVID-19.

The CDR3 reads CASSLSGQAGGRGYTF. DNA of the CDR3: TGTGCCAGCAGTTTATCAGGGCAGGCCGGCGGGAGGGGCTACACCTTC. This chain connects TRBV27 to TRBJ1-2; D not certain. CDR1 is MNHEY and CDR2 is SMNVEV in the germline V gene (reference sequence). CDR3 length equals 16 residues. Trimming took 0 bases from V and 8 from J, leaving 19 bases between them.